This T cell receptor (beta chain) was recorded in a study of blood T cell repertoires in COVID-19 (dated by TCRdb to 2018 to 2021). In terms of the full investigation: Samples covering the acute and convalescent phases of COVID-19 were provided by collaborators in the United States, Italy and Spain. Subjects who had been exposed to COVID-19, were actively infected with it, or had recovered from it provided the deeply sampled blood TCRbeta repertoires that made up the dataset. Where available, HLA class I and class II types were obtained from metadata supplied by the sample provider rather than from assay-based typing. Nearly every sample came with metadata listing a de-identified subject ID, COVID-19 status, age in years and sex. The repertoires were released in a freely available public database intended as a resource for research on the immune response to SARS-CoV-2. The samples were drawn from the first 160 participants of the ongoing ImmuneRACE study and from 1,200 or so subjects provided by 6 global collaborators. The material from the prospective study consisted of cDNA or gDNA derived from T cells, B-cell-depleted T cells, or PBMCs.

In the prospective study, participants were roughly 18 to 100 years old, resided in under 30 geographic areas of the United States, and were enrolled through a virtual design. Cohort assignment in the prospective study relied on participant-reported clinical history from a screening survey and a study questionnaire. Recovered participants in ImmuneRACE Cohort 3 were defined by two consecutive negative NP/OP PCR tests, clearance by a healthcare professional, or resolution of symptoms. In the prospective study, whole blood, serum and a nasopharyngeal or oropharyngeal swab were collected from each participant by mobile phlebotomists. Participants in the prospective study had the option to provide additional blood draws and questionnaires over an approximately 2-month period. Before DNA extraction, blood samples from the prospective study were shipped at room temperature or frozen. Comment on this clone: This clone's antigen is unknown. It has no much larger one-base neighbor in the sample; base qualities were not kept.

Study-wide findings and limitations: The amount of clinical and demographic metadata varied by source and participant and was provided uncurated.

TCRbeta CDR3 regions were amplified from genomic DNA using the immunoSEQ Assay, a bias-controlled multiplex PCR. On the study's bioinformatics: The number of nucleated cells in each sample was estimated from the amplification of reference gene primers within the assay. To quantify the absolute abundance of each unique TCRbeta CDR3 rearrangement, sequence reads were collapsed and filtered. For each sample, productive Simpson clonality was calculated by taking the square root of Simpson's diversity index across productive rearrangements. What TCRdb holds here is the immuneACCESS table cut down to in-frame rearrangements. Part of the clones is not present; checked against another copy, under half of the missing clones reflect an unresolved V gene, and the others are unexplained. That table is the source of V, J and clone size, and D and trimming were worked out from the DNA. This sample comprises 300,000 to 350,000 clones, approximately 88% of them detected only once. 5% of the sample is taken by the ten largest.

A distance of 13 bases separates the germline ends of V and J, which lose 5 bases and 2 bases respectively. CDR1 SGHTA and CDR2 FQGTGA are derived from the germline V gene. The CDR3 measures 14 amino acids from cysteine to phenylalanine. Only the CDR3 part of the read is kept: 42 bases, read in frame from the first base. This chain is built from TRBV7-3 and TRBJ2-7, with TRBD1 as a weak D call on 5 bases. The origin of this receptor is a man younger than 40 who had recovered from COVID-19. The specimen sequenced was PBMCs or T cells enriched from blood (not recorded which). The nucleotide sequence reads as follows: TGTGCCAGCAGCGAAAGTGGACATACCTACGAGCAGTACTTC. The resulting protein is CASSESGHTYEQYF.